This T cell receptor (beta chain) was sequenced during a study of shared clonotypes between healthy human individuals. Clones were read by immunoSEQ multiplex PCR, and TCRdb kept only the in-frame ones, dropping some. The table includes some 2,100,000 clones, about 94% detected once. V lost 3 bases and J 9 bases, leaving 8 bases between the germline ends. CDR1 is MNHEY and CDR2 is SVGAGI in the germline V gene. This CDR3 spans 11 amino acids. Study-level points and caveats: There were few donors, and this limited the genetic and exposure-history diversity represented.

For this clone: Its antigen is undetermined.

What was sequenced was naive CD4+ T cells sorted from blood. Subset defined: CD45RA+ positively selected. The sequence was obtained from a man between 18 and 29 years old in good health. The chain recombines TRBV6-5 with TRBJ1-1, with no clear D. The CDR3, as DNA: TGTGCCAGCAGTTATTCAAATCAAGCTTTCTTT. It translates to CASSYSNQAFF.